Listed below are T cell receptor beta chains from one sample, sequenced in a study of identical twins' blood T cells. TCRdb itself ran the 5' RACE reads through MiXCR, one entry per CDR3 protein. The sample yields roughly 340,000 distinct CDR3 sequences, about 28% seen once. The sample comprised PBMCs. The receptors here all came from a woman between 18 and 50 years old in good health. CDR3s include the opening cysteine and the closing phenylalanine or tryptophan. The D gene is left open where the match is weak. Where a row states a size, it is once, few, many or the class of an expanded clone; other rows omit it.

D gene	CDR3 length	V gene	J gene	clone size	CDR3 DNA	CDR3 protein
NA	21	TRBV6-6	TRBJ2-2	few	TGTGCCAGCAGTTACTCGTCTGACTGGCGCCCGCGGGAACTAAAAGGGGGGGAGCTGTTTTTT	CASSYSSDWRPRELKGGELFF
NA	14	TRBV27	TRBJ2-7	few	TGTGCCAGCAGTCCCTTAGCGGCCTTCTACGAGCAGTACTTC	CASSPLAAFYEQYF
NA	15	TRBV13	TRBJ1-1	NA	TGTGCCAGCAGCTTTATAGGGGGTCGGGGCACTGAAGCTTTCTTT	CASSFIGGRGTEAFF
TRBD2	13	TRBV20-1	TRBJ2-7	NA	TGCAGTGCTAGAGCGGGGGGGTACTACGAGCAGTACTTC	CSARAGGYYEQYF
NA	14	TRBV5-1	TRBJ1-1	few	TGCGCCAGCAGCGCGACAGGCCACTCCTCTGAAGCTTTCTTT	CASSATGHSSEAFF
TRBD1	15	TRBV19	TRBJ1-1	NA	TGTGCCAGTAGGAACCCGGGACAGTTGAACACTGAAGCTTTCTTT	CASRNPGQLNTEAFF
TRBD1	14	TRBV11-3	TRBJ1-6	NA	TGTGCCAGCAGCGTAGACAGGGGTGCTTCACCCCTCCACTTT	CASSVDRGASPLHF
NA	14	TRBV20-1	TRBJ1-6	NA	TGCAGTGCTAGAGGAGGACTTAGCAATTCACCCCTCCACTTT	CSARGGLSNSPLHF
NA	18	TRBV4-2	TRBJ1-1	few	TGTGCCAGCAGCCAAGATATTTATTCGGCCCGAGTGAACACTGAAGCTTTCTTT	CASSQDIYSARVNTEAFF
TRBD2	17	TRBV20-1	TRBJ2-3	NA	TGCAGTGCTAGAAGTATCACTAGCGGGAGGCCCCCAGATACGCAGTATTTT	CSARSITSGRPPDTQYF
NA	12	TRBV5-1	TRBJ2-1	few	TGCGCCAGCAGCTTCGACCGATCTGAGCAGTTCTTC	CASSFDRSEQFF
NA	13	TRBV12-3/TRBV12-4	TRBJ1-6	NA	TGTGCCAGCTACGGGGGCTATAATTCACCCCTCCACTTT	CASYGGYNSPLHF
TRBD1	18	TRBV20-1	TRBJ2-7	NA	TGCAGTGCTAGATTATGGGACAGAAACCATTGGAGCTCCTACGAGCAGTACTTC	CSARLWDRNHWSSYEQYF
TRBD2	15	TRBV20-1	TRBJ2-7	NA	TGCAGTGCTACCGGGACTTGCGGGGGGCGTTACGAGCAGTACTTC	CSATGTCGGRYEQYF
NA	17	TRBV12-5	TRBJ1-5	NA	TGTGCTAGTGGTTTGCAACCGAACAAAAAACTGAATCAGCCCCAGCATTTT	CASGLQPNKKLNQPQHF
TRBD2	18	TRBV28	TRBJ2-1	many	TGTGCCAGCAGTTTAAGTTTGGGACTAGGGACGTCCTACAATGAGCAGTTCTTC	CASSLSLGLGTSYNEQFF
NA	17	TRBV12-3/TRBV12-4	TRBJ2-7	NA	TGTGCCAGCAGTTTAGCTGATCTGACAGGACCCAACTACGAGCAGTACTTC	CASSLADLTGPNYEQYF
NA	17	TRBV5-1	TRBJ1-1	NA	TGCGCCAGCAGCTTGGACCCCGCAGACCTCATGAACACTGAAGCTTTCTTT	CASSLDPADLMNTEAFF
NA	15	TRBV20-1	TRBJ2-1	NA	TGCAGTGCTAGTAAGTGGACTCCAACGGGGCGGGAGCAGTTCTTC	CSASKWTPTGREQFF
NA	14	TRBV19	TRBJ2-1	few	TGTGCCAGTAGTATCGGTGGCTCCTACAATGAGCAGTTCTTC	CASSIGGSYNEQFF
NA	12	TRBV19	TRBJ2-5	NA	TGTGCCAGTAGTTGGGACGGAGAGACCCAGTACTTC	CASSWDGETQYF
NA	13	TRBV6-6	TRBJ2-7	few	TGTGCCAGCAGTCAACCCGGGACCTACGAGCAGTACTTC	CASSQPGTYEQYF
NA	15	TRBV27	TRBJ2-3	NA	TGTGCCAGCAGTCCACTAGATGGGTTCACGGATACGCAGTATTTT	CASSPLDGFTDTQYF
TRBD2	12	TRBV6-2/TRBV6-3	TRBJ2-1	NA	TGTGCCATTAGCGGGAGGCTGAATGAGCAGTTCTTC	CAISGRLNEQFF
TRBD2	11	TRBV4-3	TRBJ2-1	NA	TGCGCCGGCAGGGAGGGGAATGAGCAGTTCTTC	CAGREGNEQFF
TRBD1	15	TRBV27	TRBJ1-5	NA	TGTGCCAGCAGCTTCCAGGGGGCTGGCAATCAGCCCCAGCATTTT	CASSFQGAGNQPQHF
NA	17	TRBV7-8	TRBJ1-2	NA	TGTGCCAGCAGCTTAGGTTTTAGGAAAAAGGGCAGCTATGGCTACACCTTC	CASSLGFRKKGSYGYTF
NA	14	TRBV21-1	TRBJ2-1	few	TGTGCCAGCATACAGGGGGTTACCTACAATGAGCAGTTCTTC	CASIQGVTYNEQFF
TRBD1	15	TRBV5-1	TRBJ1-4	few	TGCGCCAGCAGCTTGGGACAGGGGACTAATGAAAAACTGTTTTTT	CASSLGQGTNEKLFF
NA	15	TRBV6-2/TRBV6-3	TRBJ2-1	many	TGTGCCAGCAGTTACGGAGAGTCTATCTACAATGAGCAGTTCTTC	CASSYGESIYNEQFF